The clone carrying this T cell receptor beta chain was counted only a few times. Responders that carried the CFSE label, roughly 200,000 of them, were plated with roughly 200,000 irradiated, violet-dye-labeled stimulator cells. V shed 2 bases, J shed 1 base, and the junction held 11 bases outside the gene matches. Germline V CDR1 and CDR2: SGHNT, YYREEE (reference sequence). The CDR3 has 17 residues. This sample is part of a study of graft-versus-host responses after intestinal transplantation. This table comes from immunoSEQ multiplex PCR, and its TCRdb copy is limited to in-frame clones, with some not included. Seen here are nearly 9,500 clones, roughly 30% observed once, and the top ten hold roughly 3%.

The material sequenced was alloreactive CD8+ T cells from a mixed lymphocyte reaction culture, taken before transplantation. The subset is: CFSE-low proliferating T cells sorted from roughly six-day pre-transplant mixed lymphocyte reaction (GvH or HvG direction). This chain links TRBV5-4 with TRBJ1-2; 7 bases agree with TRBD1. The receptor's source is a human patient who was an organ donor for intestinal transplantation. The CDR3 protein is CASSFLLTGEINYGYTF. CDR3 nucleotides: TGTGCCAGCAGCTTCCTCCTTACAGGGGAAATTAACTATGGCTACACCTTC.